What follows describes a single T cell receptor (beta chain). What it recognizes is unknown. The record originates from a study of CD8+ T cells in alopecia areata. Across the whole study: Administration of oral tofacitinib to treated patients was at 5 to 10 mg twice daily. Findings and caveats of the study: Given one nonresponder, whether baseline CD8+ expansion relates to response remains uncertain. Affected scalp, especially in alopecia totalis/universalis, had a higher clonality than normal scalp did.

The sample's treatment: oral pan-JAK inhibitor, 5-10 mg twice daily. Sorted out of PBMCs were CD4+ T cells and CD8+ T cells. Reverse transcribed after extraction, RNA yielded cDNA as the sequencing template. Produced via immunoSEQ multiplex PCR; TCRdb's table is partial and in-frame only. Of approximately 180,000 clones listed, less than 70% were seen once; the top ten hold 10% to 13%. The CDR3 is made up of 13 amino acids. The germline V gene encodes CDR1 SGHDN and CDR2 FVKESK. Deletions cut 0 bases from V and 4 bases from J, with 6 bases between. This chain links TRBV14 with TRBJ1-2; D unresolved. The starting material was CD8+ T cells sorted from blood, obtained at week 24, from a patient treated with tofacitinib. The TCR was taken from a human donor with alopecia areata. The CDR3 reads CASSQDTRYGYTF. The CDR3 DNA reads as TGTGCCAGCAGCCAAGACACGCGCTATGGCTACACCTTC.